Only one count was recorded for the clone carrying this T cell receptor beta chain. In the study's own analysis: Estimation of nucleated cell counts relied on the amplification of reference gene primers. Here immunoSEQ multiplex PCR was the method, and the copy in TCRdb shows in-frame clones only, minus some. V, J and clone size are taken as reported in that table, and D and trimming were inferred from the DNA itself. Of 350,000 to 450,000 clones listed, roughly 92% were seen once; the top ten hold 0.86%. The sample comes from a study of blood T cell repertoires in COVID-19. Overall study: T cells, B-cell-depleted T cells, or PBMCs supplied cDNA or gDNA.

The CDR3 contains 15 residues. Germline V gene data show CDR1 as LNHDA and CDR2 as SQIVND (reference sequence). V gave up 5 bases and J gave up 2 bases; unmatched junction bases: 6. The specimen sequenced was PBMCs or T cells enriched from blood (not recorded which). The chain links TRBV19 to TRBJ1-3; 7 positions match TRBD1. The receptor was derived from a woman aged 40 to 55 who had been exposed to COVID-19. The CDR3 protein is CASSSYRGAGNTIYF. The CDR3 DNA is TGTGCCAGTAGTTCCTACAGGGGAGCTGGAAACACCATATATTTT.